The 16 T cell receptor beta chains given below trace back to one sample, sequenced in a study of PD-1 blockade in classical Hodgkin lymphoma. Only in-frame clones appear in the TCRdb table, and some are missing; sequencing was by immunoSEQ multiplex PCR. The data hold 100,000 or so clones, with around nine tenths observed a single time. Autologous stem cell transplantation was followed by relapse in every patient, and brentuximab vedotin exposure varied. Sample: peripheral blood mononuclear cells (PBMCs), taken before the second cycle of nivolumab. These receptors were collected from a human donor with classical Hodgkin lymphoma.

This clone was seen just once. In DNA, the CDR3 is TGCGCCAGCAGTGAACTTTCAGGCGGCGAGCAGTACTTC. It yields the protein CASSELSGGEQYF. The chain has TRBV10-1 and TRBJ2-7; no firm D call. Per the germline V gene, CDR1 is WNHNN and CDR2 is SYGVQD (reference sequence). The CDR3 consists of 13 residues. V gave up 3 bases and J gave up 6 bases, with 12 bases separating them.

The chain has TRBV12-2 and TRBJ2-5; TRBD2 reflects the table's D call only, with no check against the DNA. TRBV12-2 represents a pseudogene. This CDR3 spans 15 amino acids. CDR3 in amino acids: CASRPAGGGEETQYF. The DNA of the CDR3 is TGTGCAAGTCGCCCCGCGGGGGGTGGGGAAGAGACCCAGTACTTC.

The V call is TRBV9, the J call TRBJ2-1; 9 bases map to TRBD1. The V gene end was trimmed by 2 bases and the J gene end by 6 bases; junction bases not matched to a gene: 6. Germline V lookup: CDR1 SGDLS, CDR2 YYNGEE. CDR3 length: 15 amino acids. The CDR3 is CASSVAGTGSNEQFF. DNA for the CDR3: TGTGCCAGCAGCGTTGCCGGGACAGGGTCCAATGAGCAGTTCTTC.

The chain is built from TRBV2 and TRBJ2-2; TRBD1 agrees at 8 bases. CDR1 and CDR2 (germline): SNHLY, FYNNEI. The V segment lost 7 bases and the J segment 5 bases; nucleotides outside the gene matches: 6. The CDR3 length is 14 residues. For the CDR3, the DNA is TGTGCCAGCAATCAGGGGGCTATGACCGGGGAGCTGTTTTTT. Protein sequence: CASNQGAMTGELFF.

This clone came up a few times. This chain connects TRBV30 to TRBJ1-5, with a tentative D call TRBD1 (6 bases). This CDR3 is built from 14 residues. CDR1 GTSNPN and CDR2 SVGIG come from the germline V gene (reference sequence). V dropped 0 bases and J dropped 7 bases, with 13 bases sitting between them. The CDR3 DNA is TGTGCCTGGAGTGTAGGACAGTCGGGACAGCCCCAGCATTTT. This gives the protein CAWSVGQSGQPQHF.

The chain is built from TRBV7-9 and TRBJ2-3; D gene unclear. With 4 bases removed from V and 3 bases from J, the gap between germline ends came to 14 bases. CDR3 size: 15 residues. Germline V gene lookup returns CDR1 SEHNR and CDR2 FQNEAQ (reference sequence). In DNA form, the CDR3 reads TGTGCCAGCAGCTCGACCGCGAGTGGGACAGATACGCAGTATTTT. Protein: CASSSTASGTDTQYF.

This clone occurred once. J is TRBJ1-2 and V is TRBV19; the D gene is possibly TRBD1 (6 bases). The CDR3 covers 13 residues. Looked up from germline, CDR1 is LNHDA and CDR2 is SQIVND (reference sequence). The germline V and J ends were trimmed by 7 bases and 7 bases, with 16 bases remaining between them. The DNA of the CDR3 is TGTGCCAGTATGGTTTCAGGGGTAGCTGGCTACACCTTC. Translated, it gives CASMVSGVAGYTF.

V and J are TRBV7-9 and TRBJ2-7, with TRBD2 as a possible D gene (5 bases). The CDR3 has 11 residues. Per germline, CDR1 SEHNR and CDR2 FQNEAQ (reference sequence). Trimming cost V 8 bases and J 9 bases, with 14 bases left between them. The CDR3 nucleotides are TGTGCCAGCCTGGGTCCCGGGGTGCAGTACTTC. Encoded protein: CASLGPGVQYF.

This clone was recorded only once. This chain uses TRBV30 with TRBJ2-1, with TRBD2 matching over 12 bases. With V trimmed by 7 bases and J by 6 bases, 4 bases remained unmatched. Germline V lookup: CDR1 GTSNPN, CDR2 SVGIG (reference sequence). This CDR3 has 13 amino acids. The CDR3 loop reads CASRLAGANEQFF. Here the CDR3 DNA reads TGTGCCTCAAGACTAGCGGGGGCCAATGAGCAGTTCTTC.

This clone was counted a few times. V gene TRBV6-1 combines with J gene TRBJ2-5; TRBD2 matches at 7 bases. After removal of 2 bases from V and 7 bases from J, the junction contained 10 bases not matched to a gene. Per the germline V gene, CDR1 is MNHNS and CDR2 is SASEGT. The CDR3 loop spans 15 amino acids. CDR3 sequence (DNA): TGTGCCAGCAGTGAACTAACCGGGGGGAGTGGGACCCAGTACTTC. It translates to CASSELTGGSGTQYF.

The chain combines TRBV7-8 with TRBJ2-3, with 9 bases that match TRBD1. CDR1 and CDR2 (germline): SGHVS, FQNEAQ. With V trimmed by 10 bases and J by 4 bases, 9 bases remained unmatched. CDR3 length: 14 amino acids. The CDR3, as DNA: TGTGCCATCACAGGGGGCGAAAACGCAGATACGCAGTATTTT. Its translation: CAITGGENADTQYF.

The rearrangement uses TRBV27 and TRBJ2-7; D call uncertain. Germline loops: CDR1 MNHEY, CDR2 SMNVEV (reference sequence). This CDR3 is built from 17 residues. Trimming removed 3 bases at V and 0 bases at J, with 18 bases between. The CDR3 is CASSFSVPTSISYEQYF. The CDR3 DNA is TGTGCCAGCAGTTTCTCAGTTCCAACTTCGATCTCCTACGAGCAGTACTTC.

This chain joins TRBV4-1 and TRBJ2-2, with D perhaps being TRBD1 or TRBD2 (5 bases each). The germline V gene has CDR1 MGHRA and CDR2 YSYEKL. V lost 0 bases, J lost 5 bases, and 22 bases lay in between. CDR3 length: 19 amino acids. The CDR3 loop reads CASSQDQRVRGGRTGELFF. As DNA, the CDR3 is TGCGCCAGCAGCCAAGATCAGAGGGTCCGGGGCGGCAGAACCGGGGAGCTGTTTTTT.

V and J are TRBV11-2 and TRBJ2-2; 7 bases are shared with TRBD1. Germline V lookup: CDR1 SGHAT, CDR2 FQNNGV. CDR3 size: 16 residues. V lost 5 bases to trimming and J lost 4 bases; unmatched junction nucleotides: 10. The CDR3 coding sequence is TGTGCCAGCAGCGTCGTGCCGGGACAGCCCACCGGGGAGCTGTTTTTT. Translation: CASSVVPGQPTGELFF.

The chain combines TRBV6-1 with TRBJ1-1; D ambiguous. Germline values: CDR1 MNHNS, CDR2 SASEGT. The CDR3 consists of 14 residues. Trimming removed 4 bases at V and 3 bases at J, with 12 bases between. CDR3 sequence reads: CASSGAKGDTEAFF. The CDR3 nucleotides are TGTGCCAGCAGTGGGGCAAAGGGCGACACTGAAGCTTTCTTT.

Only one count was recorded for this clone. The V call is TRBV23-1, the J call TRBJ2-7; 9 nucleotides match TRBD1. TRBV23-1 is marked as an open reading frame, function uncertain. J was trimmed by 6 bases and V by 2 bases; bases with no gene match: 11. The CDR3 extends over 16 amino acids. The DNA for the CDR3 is TGCGCCAGCAGTCAAATAGAACCGGGACAGGGACCCGAGCAGTACTTC. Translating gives CASSQIEPGQGPEQYF.